A single sample gave rise to the 24 T cell receptor beta chains below, sequenced in a study of human T cells and chemical hapten exposure. TCRdb reanalysed the RACE reads using MiXCR and keeps one entry per CDR3 protein. The table shows around 57,000 distinct CDR3 sequences, with around 11% occurring only once. Time point reported: pre-sensitization, week 0. Specified treatment: therapeutic diphenylcyclopropenone sensitization with weekly scalp DPC. The source material was whole blood, sampled in connection with sensitization to the hapten diphenylcyclopropenone (DPC). The receptors shown here come from a woman aged 40-49 years with alopecia areata. Some clones in this sample may be carry-over from other donors' samples.

The sample holds many counts of this clonotype. The genes are TRBV4-2 and TRBJ2-7; weak D call: TRBD1 (6 bases). Trimming pared 3 bases from V and 4 bases from J, leaving 16 bases between. Germline loops: CDR1 LGHNA, CDR2 YNFKEQ. This CDR3 comprises 15 residues. CDR3 amino acids: CASSHSGDQGYEQYF. The CDR3, as DNA: TGTGCCAGCAGCCACAGTGGGGATCAGGGGTACGAGCAGTACTTC.

This clonotype has ten or more counts. This chain connects TRBV18 to TRBJ1-4; a possible D gene is TRBD1 (5 bases). The germline V and J ends were trimmed by 2 bases and 1 base, with 14 bases remaining between them. CDR3 length: 17 amino acids. Germline V CDR1 and CDR2: KGHSH, LQKENI. CDR3 protein: CASSPFYQGGTNEKLFF. The CDR3 DNA follows: TGTGCCAGCTCACCATTTTACCAGGGCGGAACTAATGAAAAACTGTTTTTT.

V usage is TRBV12-3 or TRBV12-4 and J usage is TRBJ1-6; D uncertain. This CDR3 has 12 residues. V was trimmed by 4 bases and J by 10 bases, leaving 8 bases between them. The CDR3 DNA is TGTGCCAGCAGTTCTACCCCATCACCCCTCCACTTT. Residues: CASSSTPSPLHF.

This chain uses TRBV11-2 with TRBJ1-4, with D possibly TRBD1 on 6 matching bases. V lost 5 bases and J lost 4, with 14 bases in between. CDR3 size: 15 residues. Germline CDR1 is SGHAT and CDR2 is FQNNGV. The CDR3 DNA sequence: TGTGCCAGCAGCCGGCAGGGGACCGGTAATGAAAAACTGTTTTTT. Amino acid sequence: CASSRQGTGNEKLFF.

The chain combines TRBV20-1 with TRBJ2-1; D is unresolved. The CDR3 runs 16 residues. Looked up from germline, CDR1 is DFQATT and CDR2 is SNEGSKA (reference sequence). V dropped 0 bases and J dropped 0 bases, with 12 bases sitting between them. CDR3 region: CSARDPGPYSYNEQFF. The CDR3 nucleotides are TGCAGTGCTAGAGATCCTGGGCCTTACTCCTACAATGAGCAGTTCTTC.

The chain has TRBV12-3 or TRBV12-4 and TRBJ2-1, with a tentative D call TRBD1 (5 bases). The CDR3 extends over 15 amino acids. Trimming pared 1 base from V and 7 bases from J, leaving 14 bases between. The DNA of the CDR3 is TGTGCCAGCAGTTTAGGTCGGCCAGGGAAGAATGAGCAGTTCTTC. Protein: CASSLGRPGKNEQFF.

J is TRBJ2-5 and V is TRBV6-5; weak D call: TRBD2 (5 bases). Trimming stripped 10 bases from V and 5 bases from J, with 17 bases between. From germline, CDR1 is MNHEY and CDR2 SVGAGI. This CDR3 comprises 13 residues. CDR3 in DNA: TGTGCCATCTCTCCGGGCGGGCGGGAGACCCAGTACTTC. Translating gives CAISPGGRETQYF.

J is TRBJ2-3 and V is TRBV3-1; D remains unclear. This CDR3 comprises 12 residues. V lost 5 bases and J 5 bases, leaving 8 bases between the germline ends. Germline V CDR1 and CDR2: LGHDT, YNNKEL (reference sequence). This chain's CDR3 is CASSALGDTQYF. The DNA for the CDR3 is TGTGCCAGCAGCGCCCTAGGAGATACGCAGTATTTT.

There are many counts of this clonotype. The rearrangement joins TRBV27 to TRBJ1-5, with TRBD1 identical over 9 bases. The germline V gene has CDR1 MNHEY and CDR2 SMNVEV (reference sequence). The junction had 13 bases not matched to a gene; V was cut back by 7 bases and J by 0 bases. The CDR3 has 18 residues. The CDR3 region has the DNA TGTGCCAGCAAACCGAAAGGGACAGGGTCATATAGCAATCAGCCCCAGCATTTT. It specifies CASKPKGTGSYSNQPQHF.

Many counts were recorded for this clonotype. The chain is built from TRBV7-8 and TRBJ1-1, with a weak D call TRBD1 (6 bases). V dropped 5 bases and J dropped 4 bases, with 17 bases sitting between them. Germline assignment: CDR1 SGHVS and CDR2 FQNEAQ. CDR3 length: 15 amino acids. In DNA, the CDR3 is TGTGCCAGCAGCCTCGACAGGCCCCGGGGCACTGAAGCTTTCTTT. Translating gives CASSLDRPRGTEAFF. The full variable domain, in which reference TRBV7-8 and TRBJ1-1 provide the parts outside the CDR3, is GAGVSQSPRYKVAKRGQDVALRCDPISGHVSLFWYQQALGQGPEFLTYFQNEAQLDKSGLPSDRFFAERPEGSVSTLKIQRTQQEDSAVYLCASSLDRPRGTEAFFGQGTRLTVV.

This clonotype has only a few counts. This rearrangement joins TRBV6-2 or TRBV6-3 to TRBJ2-7, with 9 bases matching TRBD1. CDR3 length: 15 amino acids. V lost 2 bases, J lost 7 bases, and 9 bases stayed unmatched. Per germline, CDR1 MNHEY and CDR2 SVGEGT. CDR3 sequence reads: CASSYRDREAGEQYF. The CDR3 DNA reads TGTGCCAGCAGTTACCGGGACAGGGAAGCGGGGGAGCAGTACTTC.

This clonotype was observed many times. The chain recombines TRBV11-2 with TRBJ2-7; the match to TRBD1 covers 7 bases. The CDR3 has 12 residues. The germline gives CDR1 SGHAT, CDR2 FQNNGV. V was clipped by 7 bases and J by 3 bases; unmatched bases: 3. The chain's CDR3 is CASKGGLYEQYF. The CDR3 nucleotides read TGTGCCAGCAAAGGGGGCCTCTACGAGCAGTACTTC.

This clonotype was found many times. The CDR3 DNA sequence: TGCAGCGGGGACGGGGGGAGGACTGAAGCTTTCTTT. Translation: CSGDGGRTEAFF. This chain uses TRBV29-1 with TRBJ1-1, with D perhaps TRBD1 (5 bases). The CDR3 loop spans 12 amino acids. Germline values: CDR1 SQVTM, CDR2 ANQGSEA. Trimming took off 7 bases at V and 5 bases at J, with 14 bases between the two ends.

The J gene is TRBJ1-2, the V gene TRBV9; 7 bases agree with TRBD1. V lost 0 bases to trimming and J lost 5 bases; unmatched junction nucleotides: 10. Germline V gene sequence: CDR1 SGDLS, CDR2 YYNGEE. CDR3 length equals 16 residues. CDR3 loop: CASSVDRDSTPYGYTF. CDR3 nucleotide sequence: TGTGCCAGCAGCGTAGATAGGGACAGCACTCCTTATGGCTACACCTTC.

CDR3 DNA sequence: TGTGCCAGCAGGAGAGAAGACTACGAGCAGTACTTC. It translates to CASRREDYEQYF. This chain uses TRBV2 with TRBJ2-7; D is ambiguous. V lost 6 bases and J 3 bases, leaving 9 bases between the germline ends. CDR1 and CDR2 (germline): SNHLY, FYNNEI. This CDR3 has 12 amino acids.

This clonotype was detected ten times or more. V is TRBV5-6 and J is TRBJ2-7; tentative D call: TRBD2 (5 bases). The V gene's germline CDR1 is SGHDT and CDR2 YYEEEE. The CDR3 runs to 13 residues. V shed 4 bases and J shed 2 bases, with 10 bases lying between them. The CDR3: CASSPEGPYEQYF. The CDR3 DNA reads TGTGCCAGCAGCCCAGAGGGCCCCTACGAGCAGTACTTC.

The genes are TRBV19 and TRBJ1-5, with D hard to call. Trimming shortened V by 8 bases and J by 7 bases, and 18 bases separated the two germline ends. The germline V gene has CDR1 LNHDA and CDR2 SQIVND (reference sequence). The CDR3 length is 14 residues. CDR3 in amino acids: CASSPVVKWQPQHF. The CDR3 DNA is TGTGCCAGTTCTCCAGTGGTGAAGTGGCAGCCCCAGCATTTT. Using reference TRBV19 and TRBJ1-5 for the parts outside the CDR3, the full variable domain is DGGITQSPKYLFRKEGQNVTLSCEQNLNHDAMYWYRQDPGQGLRLIYYSQIVNDFQKGDIAEGYSVSREKKESFPLTVTSAQKNPTAFYLCASSPVVKWQPQHFGDGTRLSIL.

Many counts were recorded for this clonotype. This rearrangement joins TRBV9 to TRBJ2-2, with 9 bases matching TRBD2. Unmatched junction bases numbered 12, after V lost 0 bases and J lost 6 bases. The length of the CDR3 is 18 residues. Germline CDR1 and CDR2: SGDLS and YYNGEE. CDR3 sequence: CASSVGASGRFGAGELFF. The CDR3 DNA is TGTGCCAGCAGCGTAGGGGCGAGCGGGAGGTTCGGGGCCGGGGAGCTGTTTTTT.

This clonotype was observed many times. The CDR3 loop reads CSVRTIGNQPQHF. The CDR3 bases are TGCAGCGTCAGGACAATCGGCAATCAGCCCCAGCATTTT. The chain employs TRBV29-1 and TRBJ1-5; D perhaps matches TRBD1 (5 bases). The V gene lost 6 bases and the J gene lost 2 bases, with 11 bases spanning the gap. The CDR3 consists of 13 residues. The germline CDR1 and CDR2 sequences are SQVTM and ANQGSEA.

The V gene is TRBV11-3, the J gene TRBJ2-2; D is perhaps TRBD1 (5 bases). V was shortened by 1 base and J by 6 bases, with 9 bases between the two germline ends. The CDR3 loop spans 14 amino acids. Per the germline V gene, CDR1 is SGHNT and CDR2 is YENEEA. The CDR3 DNA is TGTGCCAGCAGCTTAGTTAAAGGGGCCGGGGAGCTGTTTTTT. It specifies CASSLVKGAGELFF.

This clonotype was counted a few times. The chain has TRBV14 and TRBJ2-7; 9 bases are shared with TRBD1. The CDR3 spans 13 residues. J lost 6 bases, V lost 4 bases, and 4 bases had no gene match. CDR1 SGHDN and CDR2 FVKESK come from the germline V gene. The CDR3 here is CASSRDRVGEQYF. CDR3 bases: TGTGCCAGCAGCCGGGACAGGGTCGGCGAGCAGTACTTC.

This clonotype was detected ten times or more. The V call is TRBV28, the J call TRBJ1-1; no clear D gene. The CDR3 contains 15 residues. With 3 bases removed from V and 10 bases from J, the gap between germline ends came to 21 bases. Germline CDR1 is MDHEN and CDR2 is SYDVKM. The CDR3 DNA is TGTGCCAGCAGTTTGGGAGGCACATTACCCCGCGGAGCTTTCTTT. Its protein product is CASSLGGTLPRGAFF. The full variable domain, rest sourced from reference TRBV28 and TRBJ1-1, is DVKVTQSSRYLVKRTGEKVFLECVQDMDHENMFWYRQDPGLGLRLIYFSYDVKMKEKGDIPEGYSVSREKKERFSLILESASTNQTSMYLCASSLGGTLPRGAFFGQGTRLTVV.

The table lists this clonotype with a count of one. The rearrangement links TRBV28 to TRBJ2-5; 11 bases map to TRBD1. The CDR3 length is 17 residues. Germline V gene data show CDR1 as MDHEN and CDR2 as SYDVKM. Trimming took 4 bases from V and 1 from J; bases not matched to a gene: 8. The CDR3 sequence is CASSSIAGTGGQETQYF. The CDR3 DNA reads as TGTGCCAGCAGTTCAATTGCCGGGACAGGGGGCCAAGAGACCCAGTACTTC. The full variable domain, with the rest looked up from reference TRBV28 and TRBJ2-5, is DVKVTQSSRYLVKRTGEKVFLECVQDMDHENMFWYRQDPGLGLRLIYFSYDVKMKEKGDIPEGYSVSREKKERFSLILESASTNQTSMYLCASSSIAGTGGQETQYFGPGTRLLVL.

This clonotype was observed many times. The chain employs TRBV5-5 and TRBJ1-5; no clear D gene. The V gene's germline CDR1 is SGHKS and CDR2 YYEKEE (reference sequence). V was shortened by 5 bases and J by 0 bases, with 12 bases between the two germline ends. The CDR3 is 15 amino acids. The DNA for the CDR3 is TGTGCCAGCAGACGAGACGGTGATAGCAATCAGCCCCAGCATTTT. This translates into CASRRDGDSNQPQHF. The full variable domain, completed using reference TRBV5-5 and TRBJ1-5, is DAGVTQSPTHLIKTRGQQVTLRCSPISGHKSVSWYQQVLGQGPQFIFQYYEKEERGRGNFPDRFSARQFPNYSSELNVNALLLGDSALYLCASRRDGDSNQPQHFGDGTRLSIL.